A selection of T cell receptor beta chains follows, all from one sample in a study of T cells in localized non-small cell lung cancer. The table came from immunoSEQ multiplex PCR; TCRdb's copy has only in-frame clones and leaves some out. Among under 20,000 clones listed, approximately 85% were seen once. Sequenced material: peripheral blood, taken before any cancer treatment. These receptors all come from a male donor older than 55 with stage I lung adenocarcinoma. Each CDR3 is given with its conserved first and last residue. Fields, in order: clone size, V gene, J gene, D gene, CDR3 DNA, CDR3 protein. A D gene is named only where the DNA matches it firmly. A row's size may be missing; if present it is once, few, many or a size class.

clone size: few; V gene: TRBV5-8; J gene: TRBJ2-5; D gene: TRBD1; CDR3 DNA: TGTGCCAGCAGGGCTGGACAGGGAGGTGGAGAGACCCAGTACTTC; CDR3 protein: CASRAGQGGGETQYF
clone size: few; V gene: TRBV6-1; J gene: TRBJ1-1; D gene: -; CDR3 DNA: TGTGCCAGCAGGCTGGACAGCGGGAACACTGAAGCTTTCTTT; CDR3 protein: CASRLDSGNTEAFF
clone size: -; V gene: TRBV29-1; J gene: TRBJ1-2; D gene: -; CDR3 DNA: TGCAGCGTTGACTCGGGAGACGGTGAAGGTTGGTATGGCTACACCTTC; CDR3 protein: CSVDSGDGEGWYGYTF
clone size: few; V gene: TRBV9; J gene: TRBJ2-3; D gene: -; CDR3 DNA: TGTGCCAGCGCTTATGGTGGGTGGGGGGACACAGATACGCAGTATTTT; CDR3 protein: CASAYGGWGDTDTQYF
clone size: -; V gene: TRBV11-2; J gene: TRBJ2-7; D gene: -; CDR3 DNA: TGTGCCAGCAGCCTCCGGACAGCCGGCTACGAGCAGTACTTC; CDR3 protein: CASSLRTAGYEQYF
clone size: once; V gene: TRBV5-4; J gene: TRBJ2-3; D gene: -; CDR3 DNA: TGTGCCAGCAGCTTGAAGGTTGCGCCCGAAATAGATACGCAGTATTTT; CDR3 protein: CASSLKVAPEIDTQYF
clone size: few; V gene: TRBV5-1; J gene: TRBJ2-1; D gene: -; CDR3 DNA: TGCGCCAGCAGCTTGGCAGGGATTAATGAGCAGTTCTTC; CDR3 protein: CASSLAGINEQFF
clone size: -; V gene: TRBV5-4; J gene: TRBJ1-2; D gene: -; CDR3 DNA: TGTGCCAGCAGCTTGGGGCCCCGACAGGTTACCACGAGTCGCTACACCTTC; CDR3 protein: CASSLGPRQVTTSRYTF
clone size: -; V gene: TRBV11-2; J gene: TRBJ1-6; D gene: -; CDR3 DNA: TGTGCCAGCAGCGTACCCCACCTCTATTCACCCCTCCACTTT; CDR3 protein: CASSVPHLYSPLHF
clone size: -; V gene: TRBV6-1; J gene: TRBJ1-4; D gene: -; CDR3 DNA: TGTGCCAGCAGTGAAAGGGTTCGGGTCGGGGAAAAACTGTTTTTT; CDR3 protein: CASSERVRVGEKLFF
clone size: -; V gene: TRBV7-2; J gene: TRBJ2-7; D gene: -; CDR3 DNA: TGTGCCAGCAGCCGACGGACGGGGGATAAAGAGCAGTACTTC; CDR3 protein: CASSRRTGDKEQYF
clone size: few; V gene: TRBV5-5; J gene: TRBJ1-6; D gene: -; CDR3 DNA: TGTGCCAGCAGCGACGCGGATTCACCCCTCCACTTT; CDR3 protein: CASSDADSPLHF
clone size: -; V gene: TRBV11-2; J gene: TRBJ1-1; D gene: -; CDR3 DNA: TGTGCCAGCAGCTTAAGGGTTTTGAACACTGAAGCTTTCTTT; CDR3 protein: CASSLRVLNTEAFF
clone size: -; V gene: TRBV5-6; J gene: TRBJ2-7; D gene: -; CDR3 DNA: TGTGCCAGCAGCTTAGGACTTACGCTCTACGAGCAGTACTTC; CDR3 protein: CASSLGLTLYEQYF
clone size: -; V gene: TRBV5-1; J gene: TRBJ2-3; D gene: -; CDR3 DNA: TGCGCCAGCAGCTCAGCAGTCGGCACAGATACGCAGTATTTT; CDR3 protein: CASSSAVGTDTQYF
clone size: once; V gene: TRBV29-1; J gene: TRBJ1-1; D gene: TRBD1; CDR3 DNA: TGCAGCGTTGGGGCAGGGGGCACTGAAGCTTTCTTT; CDR3 protein: CSVGAGGTEAFF
clone size: -; V gene: TRBV4-3; J gene: TRBJ2-7; D gene: -; CDR3 DNA: TGCGCCAGCAGCCAAGATAGGGACTTGCTGGACGAGCAGTACTTC; CDR3 protein: CASSQDRDLLDEQYF
clone size: -; V gene: TRBV5-1; J gene: TRBJ2-1; D gene: TRBD2; CDR3 DNA: TGCGCCAGCAGCTTATTGGCGGGAGGGCCCACTAGGGAGAATGAGCAGTTCTTC; CDR3 protein: CASSLLAGGPTRENEQFF
clone size: -; V gene: TRBV4-1; J gene: TRBJ1-1; D gene: -; CDR3 DNA: TGCGCCAGCAGCCAGACTCCTCCCGGGGACTTGAACACTGAAGCTTTCTTT; CDR3 protein: CASSQTPPGDLNTEAFF
clone size: -; V gene: TRBV15; J gene: TRBJ2-1; D gene: -; CDR3 DNA: TGTGCCACCAGCAGAGATCCCGGCAATGAGCAGTTCTTC; CDR3 protein: CATSRDPGNEQFF
clone size: -; V gene: TRBV2; J gene: TRBJ2-6; D gene: -; CDR3 DNA: TGTGCCAGTGCTCCGGGACGCCGCTCTGGGGCCAACGTCCTGACTTTC; CDR3 protein: CASAPGRRSGANVLTF
clone size: -; V gene: TRBV5-5; J gene: TRBJ1-2; D gene: -; CDR3 DNA: TGTGCCAGCAGCAACCACTATGGCTACACCTTC; CDR3 protein: CASSNHYGYTF
clone size: -; V gene: TRBV18; J gene: TRBJ2-1; D gene: -; CDR3 DNA: TGTGCCAGCTCACCACCGGGGTTATCCTACAATGAGCAGTTCTTC; CDR3 protein: CASSPPGLSYNEQFF
clone size: -; V gene: TRBV7-9; J gene: TRBJ2-7; D gene: -; CDR3 DNA: TGTGCCAGCGGACGGACTCTCTACGAGCAGTACTTC; CDR3 protein: CASGRTLYEQYF
clone size: -; V gene: TRBV2; J gene: TRBJ1-1; D gene: TRBD1; CDR3 DNA: TGTGCCAGCAGCTCCACCGGGACAGGGATTCGCACTGAAGCTTTCTTT; CDR3 protein: CASSSTGTGIRTEAFF